The source of this T cell receptor beta chain is a study of tumor-infiltrating lymphocytes in primary liver carcinoma listed by TCRdb under 2017. A note on the overall study: The five patients, three men and two women aged 30 to 69 years, had hepatocellular carcinoma (four) or combined HCC and intrahepatic cholangiocarcinoma (one). Tumors of the five patients were stage T1-T3 N0M0 with maximum diameters of 4.2 to 10 cm. High reproducibility was observed for the technical replicate repertoires, with mean shared-clone rates roughly 0.87 and correlation coefficients above 0.98. For each liver tumor, the study sampled five regions along with adjacent normal tissue and blood, and applied TCRbeta repertoire sequencing, expression microarrays and whole-exome sequencing. A total of roughly 35 specimens from 5 patients went through TCRbeta repertoire sequencing, namely 25 tumor regions, 5 adjacent noncancerous liver tissues and 5 peripheral blood samples. Samples yielded roughly 3.5 to 8 million productive TCRbeta reads; read depth did not differ significantly between tissue types. To link TCRbeta repertoire diversity to the local molecular phenotype, the approximately 25 tumor region samples were profiled with Agilent mRNA microarrays.

Details on this clonotype: The antigen this receptor binds is unknown. No clone much larger than this one lies a single base away; base qualities are absent.

General conclusions and limits of the study: The study included only five patients, and the authors note findings should be validated in a larger study. Just about 7.5-24% of top clones turned up in all five regions of a tumor, which suggests spatial heterogeneity among tumor-infiltrating T cells. A significantly larger repertoire fraction was made up by the top 250 clones in tumors than in blood (p = 0.039). Only the TCR beta chain was sequenced, which likely underestimates true repertoire diversity because unpaired alpha chains were not captured. Since the samples were bulk and unsorted, there was no way to compare CD4+ and CD8+ T cell repertoires. Pairs of tumor regions showed greater repertoire overlap (mean roughly 35%) than tumor-adjacent pairs (roughly 17%) or tumor-blood pairs (roughly 15%), which is consistent with antigen-driven expansion.

Total RNA and DNA were co-extracted without cell sorting from approximately 20-30 mg of bulk tissue using the AllPrep DNA/RNA mini kit. Roughly five patients with histopathologically diagnosed primary liver carcinoma underwent surgical resection in China between November 2015 and 2016. Patients had chronic HBV infection and were treatment-naive at sampling. Each tumor was sampled at five spatially separated regions: the superior, inferior, left-lateral and right-lateral poles and the tumor centre. More than 90% viable tumor cells were found by histology in every tumor sample. Fresh tumor and adjacent tissue pieces were bisected; one half was stored in RNAlater at -80°C, the other sent for histology. The CDR3, cysteine through phenylalanine, is 11 amino acids long. Kept here is only the CDR3 DNA, which spans 33 bases and is read in frame from base 1. A distance of 6 bases separates the germline ends of V and J, which lose 5 bases and 5 bases respectively. The germline V gene provides CDR1 SQVTM and CDR2 ANQGSEA.

Starting from 450 to 500 ng total RNA, TCRbeta-specific cDNA was produced by reverse transcription with a constant-region primer and ProtoScript II reverse transcriptase. The TCRbeta libraries were prepared through three rounds of nested multiplex PCR following a slightly modified ARM-PCR procedure. Multiplex TRBV1-TRBV30 forward primers and a Cbeta reverse primer were used in the first two PCR rounds, each of which was run for around 10 cycles. Sample barcodes and Illumina adapters were added in a final 25-cycle PCR using Deep VentR polymerase. Before sequencing, amplicons between 200 and 500 bp were purified from gel using a QIAquick gel extraction kit. An Illumina HiSeq 2500 was used to sequence the TCRbeta amplicons, generating 250-bp paired-end reads. The paper's processing steps were these. Trimmomatic v0.33 was used to quality-trim the reads, and FLASH v1.2.11 was used to merge paired reads so that full CDR3 sequences could be recovered. V, D and J germline segments were assigned to the rearranged TCRbeta sequences by MiGEC v1.2.1b. Clonotype statistics and Shannon-Wiener diversity indices were calculated with VDJtools v1.0.0. To reduce sampling bias, subsequent analyses other than the diversity analysis used only the 250 most abundant clonotypes in each sample. Through fastp at Q25 and MiXCR, TCRdb rebuilt clones from the public reads, retaining in-frame beta chains. Every entry covers one CDR3 protein and lists the most common genes and DNA from its rows. These V and J calls rely on TCRdb rather than the paper's analysis. The sample profile shows tens of thousands of distinct CDR3 sequences; roughly 73% of them were found once. The ten largest account for about a fifth of the sample.

The chain is encoded by TRBV29-1 joined to TRBJ2-2; the D gene assignment is ambiguous. Sequencing used liver tumor tissue from sampling region 2. This specimen's cell subset or site label, per the study, means: tumor region T2, inferior pole. The sequence was collected from a man aged 40-49 years with primary liver carcinoma and hepatitis B virus infection. The bases are TGCAGCGTTTTGGGTACCGGGGAGCTGTTTTTT. Translated, it gives CSVLGTGELFF.